This T cell receptor (beta chain) was identified during a study of T cell responses to AZD1222 COVID-19 vaccine. About the study: Some second doses came at about 4 weeks and others at about 12 weeks; these were pooled.

Note on this clone: Its antigen remains unknown.

Here immunoSEQ multiplex PCR was the method, and the copy in TCRdb shows in-frame clones only, minus some. The table lists 110,000 to 150,000 clones, 92% of them singletons, with approximately 3.4% in the top ten. Study-level points and caveats: Spike-specific TCR breadth and depth were elevated following two AZD1222 doses. Across spike, vaccine-associated CD4 TCRs were found, dominant at 160-218 and 743-854. Among spike-specific TCRs, nearly half reportedly target unmutated variant regions.

Trimming removed 1 base at V and 8 bases at J, with 14 bases between. Per germline, CDR1 LGHNA and CDR2 YNFKEQ. This CDR3 comprises 14 residues. The specimen was peripheral blood, collected on day 0 of AZD1222 vaccination. The V and J genes are TRBV4-2 and TRBJ1-1, with a possible D match to TRBD1 (6 bases). The clonotype was recovered from an adult in good health. The CDR3 region has the DNA TGTGCCAGCAGCCAAGTTAGGGGGACGGGAGAAGCTTTCTTT. It specifies CASSQVRGTGEAFF.